The rows below give T cell receptor beta chains drawn from one sample of a study of cytomegalovirus exposure and HLA in healthy donors. Profiled with immunoSEQ multiplex PCR; TCRdb holds only in-frame clones, not every one. Here the sample spans some 120,000 clones, about 80% being singletons. The sample taken for sequencing was PBMCs. These receptors originate from a man between 18 and 29 years old in good health and CMV-seronegative. Both conserved end residues are part of each CDR3. The D gene is left open where the match is weak.

d_gene: NA
v_gene: TRBV13
CDR3aa: CASSSSYNSPLHF

d_gene: NA
v_gene: TRBV21-1
CDR3aa: CASSKFSPSSGFTF

d_gene: TRBD1
v_gene: TRBV11-2
CDR3aa: CASSPRTGRAEKLFF

d_gene: NA
v_gene: TRBV10-2
CDR3aa: CASSESWSYEQYF

d_gene: TRBD1
v_gene: TRBV7-9
CDR3aa: CASSLEGQNSPLHF

d_gene: NA
v_gene: TRBV5-4
CDR3aa: CASSLTRGTYNEQFF

d_gene: TRBD1
v_gene: TRBV5-1
CDR3aa: CASSINEGQGGEQYF

d_gene: TRBD1
v_gene: TRBV7-2
CDR3aa: CASSLDRGERTEAFF

d_gene: NA
v_gene: TRBV4-2
CDR3aa: CASSQAIRRRDRDSGANVLTF

d_gene: TRBD1
v_gene: TRBV5-4
CDR3aa: CASSLDRGVTEAFF

d_gene: TRBD1
v_gene: TRBV5-1
CDR3aa: CASSLARGNYGYTF

d_gene: NA
v_gene: TRBV5-1
CDR3aa: CASSLVHNLNTEAFF

d_gene: TRBD2
v_gene: TRBV11-3
CDR3aa: CASSPGRTSGAYQETQYF

d_gene: NA
v_gene: TRBV19
CDR3aa: CASSQGRVTNEKLFF

d_gene: TRBD2
v_gene: TRBV7-3
CDR3aa: CASSSGLAGITGELFF

d_gene: TRBD1
v_gene: TRBV2
CDR3aa: CARGQAKETQYF

d_gene: NA
v_gene: TRBV4-1
CDR3aa: CASSQGGVADTQYF

d_gene: TRBD2
v_gene: TRBV7-3
CDR3aa: CASSHSGGVPNEQFF

d_gene: TRBD1
v_gene: TRBV7-3
CDR3aa: CASSYGTANSPLHF

d_gene: NA
v_gene: TRBV19
CDR3aa: CASSTGETQYF

d_gene: TRBD1
v_gene: TRBV7-8
CDR3aa: CASSGDRSKTGETQYF

d_gene: TRBD1
v_gene: TRBV2
CDR3aa: CASRNRGLTEAFF

d_gene: NA
v_gene: TRBV7-9
CDR3aa: CASSLDSFYQETQYF

d_gene: NA
v_gene: TRBV13
CDR3aa: CASSLGASRRVNTEAFF

d_gene: NA
v_gene: TRBV7-8
CDR3aa: CASSVRDGQPQHF

d_gene: TRBD1
v_gene: TRBV6-5
CDR3aa: CASRDRGDTEAFF

d_gene: NA
v_gene: TRBV25-1
CDR3aa: CASSAAGVNYGYTF

d_gene: NA
v_gene: TRBV29-1
CDR3aa: CSVPRGAYNYGYTF

d_gene: NA
v_gene: TRBV27
CDR3aa: CASSGGLYTEAFF

d_gene: NA
v_gene: TRBV2
CDR3aa: CASRYRGGERSYNSPLHF

d_gene: NA
v_gene: TRBV7-9
CDR3aa: CASSSSWSSYNEQFF

d_gene: NA
v_gene: TRBV6-5
CDR3aa: CASSATRAGRTFF

d_gene: TRBD1
v_gene: TRBV7-6
CDR3aa: CASSLGTGKGNTIYF

d_gene: TRBD2
v_gene: TRBV10-3
CDR3aa: CATGRRGGLDEQYF

d_gene: NA
v_gene: TRBV27
CDR3aa: CASSLSGDYEQYF

d_gene: NA
v_gene: TRBV7-9
CDR3aa: CASSSGKGTEAFF

d_gene: TRBD2
v_gene: TRBV5-1
CDR3aa: CASVESSGGDGTQYF

d_gene: NA
v_gene: TRBV6-5
CDR3aa: CASRARETQYF

d_gene: TRBD1
v_gene: TRBV4-3
CDR3aa: CASSQRQGSYEQYF

d_gene: NA
v_gene: TRBV18
CDR3aa: CASSPPSPGNEQYF

d_gene: NA
v_gene: TRBV4-2
CDR3aa: CASSQDLGSEEPQHF

d_gene: NA
v_gene: TRBV9
CDR3aa: CASSGRTAPQETQYF

d_gene: NA
v_gene: TRBV7-2
CDR3aa: CASSSLGGRTEAFF

d_gene: TRBD1
v_gene: TRBV19
CDR3aa: CASSIPKTGMRRDTEAFF

d_gene: TRBD2
v_gene: TRBV4-3
CDR3aa: CASSRQGRGAGNEQFF

d_gene: TRBD1
v_gene: TRBV5-1
CDR3aa: CASRTQGGVNTEAFF

d_gene: TRBD1
v_gene: TRBV6-1
CDR3aa: CASSEAVGQGALNEQFF

d_gene: NA
v_gene: TRBV14
CDR3aa: CASSQVRAGNGYTF

d_gene: NA
v_gene: TRBV7-8
CDR3aa: CASSPSNRNTEASF

d_gene: TRBD1
v_gene: TRBV19
CDR3aa: CASRSGGWTEAFF

d_gene: NA
v_gene: TRBV7-2
CDR3aa: CASNPGGSSTDTQYF

d_gene: NA
v_gene: TRBV10-3
CDR3aa: CAISDQGYEQYF

d_gene: TRBD1
v_gene: TRBV7-2
CDR3aa: CASSSTGGHTEAFF

d_gene: NA
v_gene: TRBV19
CDR3aa: CASSTRATHEQYF

d_gene: TRBD1
v_gene: TRBV29-1
CDR3aa: CSVQLPGGRGYTF

d_gene: NA
v_gene: TRBV29-1
CDR3aa: CSVLTVDYGYTF

d_gene: TRBD1
v_gene: TRBV5-1
CDR3aa: CASSLNTGTGGNEQYF

d_gene: TRBD1
v_gene: TRBV18
CDR3aa: CASSLSGQGKEYF

d_gene: TRBD1
v_gene: TRBV5-5
CDR3aa: CASSLVGDRADEQFF

d_gene: TRBD1
v_gene: TRBV5-1
CDR3aa: CASSASGTDYGYTF